This is a list of T cell receptor beta chains from one sample in a study of early T cells in non-severe SARS-CoV-2 infection. TCRdb recomputed calls from the 5' RACE reads with MiXCR, one row per CDR3 protein. The sample includes approximately 65,000 distinct CDR3 sequences, approximately 13% seen only once; the top ten take around an eighth. Sequenced input: whole blood. These receptor sequences come from an adult who was a healthcare worker with PCR-confirmed SARS-CoV-2 infection or an uninfected control (not recorded which). The CDR3 runs from the conserved cysteine through the conserved F or W. A D gene is named only where the DNA matches it firmly. The size field is filled for only some rows; it gives once, few, many or a size class.

J gene: TRBJ2-3
V gene: TRBV7-2
D gene: .
clone size: .
CDR3 protein: CASSKRQTDTQYF
CDR3 DNA: TGTGCCAGCAGCAAGAGACAGACAGATACGCAGTATTTT

J gene: TRBJ2-6
V gene: TRBV9
D gene: .
clone size: few
CDR3 protein: CASSVSGALGANVLTF
CDR3 DNA: TGTGCCAGCAGCGTCTCAGGGGCGCTTGGGGCCAACGTCCTGACTTTC

J gene: TRBJ2-7
V gene: TRBV20-1
D gene: .
clone size: .
CDR3 protein: CSARDSMGF
CDR3 DNA: TGCAGTGCTAGAGATAGTATGGGGTTC

J gene: TRBJ2-3
V gene: TRBV10-3
D gene: .
clone size: .
CDR3 protein: CAIRDSSTDTQYF
CDR3 DNA: TGTGCCATCAGGGATTCTAGCACAGATACGCAGTATTTT

J gene: TRBJ2-7
V gene: TRBV9
D gene: .
clone size: few
CDR3 protein: CASSVDLGYEQYF
CDR3 DNA: TGTGCCAGCAGCGTAGATTTGGGGTACGAGCAGTACTTC

J gene: TRBJ1-3
V gene: TRBV5-4
D gene: .
clone size: .
CDR3 protein: CASSLAGPGSNTIYF
CDR3 DNA: TGTGCCAGCAGCTTAGCAGGCCCCGGATCGAACACCATATATTTT

J gene: TRBJ2-6
V gene: TRBV6-2/TRBV6-3
D gene: .
clone size: few
CDR3 protein: CASSYSRPTGSGANVLTF
CDR3 DNA: TGTGCCAGCAGTTACTCGCGCCCGACGGGCTCTGGGGCCAACGTCCTGACTTTC

J gene: TRBJ1-1
V gene: TRBV14
D gene: TRBD1
clone size: few
CDR3 protein: CASSFEQGATEAFF
CDR3 DNA: TGTGCCAGCAGCTTCGAACAGGGGGCGACTGAAGCTTTCTTT

J gene: TRBJ2-5
V gene: TRBV12-5
D gene: .
clone size: few
CDR3 protein: CASGLVNRQSLKYF
CDR3 DNA: TGTGCTAGTGGTTTGGTAAATCGACAGAGCCTTAAGTACTTC

J gene: TRBJ1-4
V gene: TRBV12-3/TRBV12-4
D gene: .
clone size: few
CDR3 protein: CASSPPSGVFEKLFF
CDR3 DNA: TGTGCCAGCAGCCCCCCCTCAGGGGTATTTGAAAAACTGTTTTTT

J gene: TRBJ1-5
V gene: TRBV28
D gene: .
clone size: .
CDR3 protein: CASSLRGHQPQHF
CDR3 DNA: TGTGCCAGCAGTTTGAGGGGACATCAGCCCCAGCATTTT

J gene: TRBJ1-1
V gene: TRBV29-1
D gene: .
clone size: .
CDR3 protein: CSVVVFEGNTEAFF
CDR3 DNA: TGCAGCGTTGTGGTATTTGAGGGAAACACTGAAGCTTTCTTT

J gene: TRBJ2-3
V gene: TRBV11-2
D gene: .
clone size: few
CDR3 protein: CASSLERTDTQYF
CDR3 DNA: TGTGCCAGCAGCTTAGAGCGGACAGATACGCAGTATTTT

J gene: TRBJ1-2
V gene: TRBV7-9
D gene: .
clone size: many
CDR3 protein: CASSLALATGYGYTF
CDR3 DNA: TGTGCCAGCAGCTTAGCGTTGGCCACAGGCTATGGCTACACCTTC

J gene: TRBJ2-5
V gene: TRBV29-1
D gene: .
clone size: many
CDR3 protein: CSVAGETQYF
CDR3 DNA: TGCAGCGTCGCGGGGGAGACCCAGTACTTC

J gene: TRBJ2-3
V gene: TRBV14
D gene: TRBD1
clone size: many
CDR3 protein: CASSQDRGSTDTQYF
CDR3 DNA: TGTGCCAGCAGCCAGGACAGGGGAAGCACAGATACGCAGTATTTT

J gene: TRBJ1-2
V gene: TRBV7-9
D gene: .
clone size: few
CDR3 protein: CASSYLIPNYGYTF
CDR3 DNA: TGTGCCAGCAGCTACCTTATACCTAACTATGGCTACACCTTC

J gene: TRBJ2-5
V gene: TRBV29-1
D gene: .
clone size: few
CDR3 protein: CSVDLYQETQYF
CDR3 DNA: TGCAGCGTTGACCTCTACCAAGAGACCCAGTACTTC

J gene: TRBJ2-1
V gene: TRBV2
D gene: .
clone size: few
CDR3 protein: CASSVRGNEQFF
CDR3 DNA: TGTGCCAGCAGTGTAAGGGGAAATGAGCAGTTCTTC

J gene: TRBJ1-6
V gene: TRBV5-4
D gene: .
clone size: .
CDR3 protein: CASSLSGGPGYNSPLHF
CDR3 DNA: TGTGCCAGCAGCTTGTCCGGGGGGCCCGGGTATAATTCACCCCTCCACTTT

J gene: TRBJ2-3
V gene: TRBV5-5
D gene: .
clone size: many
CDR3 protein: CASSFRGGGAGTDTQYF
CDR3 DNA: TGTGCCAGCAGCTTCCGTGGAGGGGGGGCCGGCACAGATACGCAGTATTTT

J gene: TRBJ1-2
V gene: TRBV6-2/TRBV6-3
D gene: .
clone size: .
CDR3 protein: CASSNWGENYGYTF
CDR3 DNA: TGTGCCAGCAGCAACTGGGGGGAGAACTATGGCTACACCTTC

J gene: TRBJ2-7
V gene: TRBV29-1
D gene: .
clone size: .
CDR3 protein: CSVLTGGNYEQYF
CDR3 DNA: TGCAGCGTCCTAACCGGGGGCAACTACGAGCAGTACTTC

J gene: TRBJ2-7
V gene: TRBV6-5
D gene: .
clone size: few
CDR3 protein: CASRSINYEQYF
CDR3 DNA: TGTGCCAGCAGATCGATCAACTACGAGCAGTACTTC

J gene: TRBJ2-2
V gene: TRBV6-4
D gene: TRBD2
clone size: .
CDR3 protein: CASSDSGKLFF
CDR3 DNA: TGTGCCAGCAGTGACAGCGGGAAGCTGTTTTTT

J gene: TRBJ1-1
V gene: TRBV6-1
D gene: .
clone size: few
CDR3 protein: CASSRKGPTEAFF
CDR3 DNA: TGTGCCAGCAGTCGTAAGGGACCTACTGAAGCTTTCTTT

J gene: TRBJ1-3
V gene: TRBV28
D gene: .
clone size: few
CDR3 protein: CASSLFPLGSGNTIYF
CDR3 DNA: TGTGCCAGCAGTTTATTTCCCCTCGGCTCTGGAAACACCATATATTTT

J gene: TRBJ1-1
V gene: TRBV11-2
D gene: TRBD1
clone size: many
CDR3 protein: CASSLGTGSVTEAFF
CDR3 DNA: TGTGCCAGCAGCTTAGGGACAGGGTCGGTCACTGAAGCTTTCTTT

J gene: TRBJ2-1
V gene: TRBV2
D gene: TRBD2
clone size: many
CDR3 protein: CASSESLAGGRYEQFF
CDR3 DNA: TGTGCCAGCAGTGAATCCCTAGCGGGGGGCCGTTATGAGCAGTTCTTC

J gene: TRBJ1-1
V gene: TRBV7-3
D gene: TRBD1
clone size: .
CDR3 protein: CASSLTRTGGTEAFF
CDR3 DNA: TGTGCCAGCAGCTTAACACGGACAGGGGGCACTGAAGCTTTCTTT

J gene: TRBJ2-1
V gene: TRBV12-5
D gene: .
clone size: .
CDR3 protein: CASGLSRGTDNEQFF
CDR3 DNA: TGTGCTAGTGGTTTGTCCCGGGGGACAGACAATGAGCAGTTCTTC

J gene: TRBJ1-1
V gene: TRBV11-1
D gene: .
clone size: many
CDR3 protein: CASSPPLLGTEAFF
CDR3 DNA: TGTGCCAGCAGCCCCCCTTTACTTGGGACTGAAGCTTTCTTT

J gene: TRBJ1-6
V gene: TRBV20-1
D gene: .
clone size: few
CDR3 protein: CSARDIRDSPLHF
CDR3 DNA: TGCAGTGCTAGAGATATCCGGGATTCACCCCTCCACTTT

J gene: TRBJ2-3
V gene: TRBV2
D gene: .
clone size: many
CDR3 protein: CASNPAGPDTQYF
CDR3 DNA: TGTGCCAGCAACCCAGCCGGCCCAGATACGCAGTATTTT

J gene: TRBJ2-7
V gene: TRBV6-6
D gene: .
clone size: few
CDR3 protein: CASSRDRYEQYF
CDR3 DNA: TGTGCCAGCAGCCGAGACCGGTACGAGCAGTACTTC

J gene: TRBJ2-5
V gene: TRBV5-1
D gene: TRBD2
clone size: .
CDR3 protein: CASSREGVAGEETQYF
CDR3 DNA: TGCGCCAGCAGTCGCGAGGGAGTAGCGGGGGAAGAGACCCAGTACTTC

J gene: TRBJ2-7
V gene: TRBV6-5
D gene: .
clone size: .
CDR3 protein: CASSYSGTTSYEQYF
CDR3 DNA: TGTGCCAGCAGTTACTCGGGGACGACTTCCTACGAGCAGTACTTC

J gene: TRBJ1-2
V gene: TRBV29-1
D gene: TRBD1
clone size: few
CDR3 protein: CSVLGTGNYGYTF
CDR3 DNA: TGCAGCGTTTTGGGGACAGGGAACTATGGCTACACCTTC

J gene: TRBJ1-2
V gene: TRBV20-1
D gene: .
clone size: few
CDR3 protein: CSARGPTGQYGYTF
CDR3 DNA: TGCAGTGCTCGGGGCCCTACAGGGCAATATGGCTACACCTTC